The clone carrying this T cell receptor (beta chain) is a singleton in its sample. Its antigen remains unidentified. The data originate from a study of T-cell reconstitution after alpha-beta-depleted transplantation in children. Regarding the study as a whole: Expanded graft clones, several hundred of them, were reportedly the source of alpha-beta T cells about two months after transplant. A year post-transplant, T-cell counts and diversity derived mostly from newly produced T cells. Recipient T cells and thymic progenitors that survived gave rise to the high TCRbeta diversity observed at day 60 in some patients.

V lost 0 bases to trimming and J lost 5 bases, with 11 bases between them. Germline V lookup: CDR1 SGHNT, CDR2 YYREEE (reference sequence). There are 14 residues in the CDR3. The TCRbeta library incorporated unique molecular identifiers. TCRdb re-called the PCR reads with MiXCR, one entry per CDR3 protein. The sample has 77,000 or so distinct CDR3 sequences; around 18% are singletons. The chain carries TRBV5-4 and TRBJ2-5, with D maybe TRBD1 (7 bases). This TCR derives from a male patient between 2 and 10 years old who had a stem cell transplant for acute lymphoblastic leukemia, so the T cells may come from the graft donor. Sequenced material: PBMCs, mostly from graft donor cells, taken 360 days after TCRalphabeta/CD19-depleted stem cell transplant. DNA of the CDR3: TGTGCCAGCAGCTTGGCCTCAGGGGGGGAGACCCAGTACTTC. Its protein is CASSLASGGETQYF.